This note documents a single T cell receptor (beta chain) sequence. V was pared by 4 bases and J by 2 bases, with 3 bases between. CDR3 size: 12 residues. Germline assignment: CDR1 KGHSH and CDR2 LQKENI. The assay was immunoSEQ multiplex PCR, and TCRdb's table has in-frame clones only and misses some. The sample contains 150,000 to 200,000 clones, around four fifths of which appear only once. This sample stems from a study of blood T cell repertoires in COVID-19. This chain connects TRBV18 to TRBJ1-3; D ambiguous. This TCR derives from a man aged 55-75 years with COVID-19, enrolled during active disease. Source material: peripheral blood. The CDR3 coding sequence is TGTGCCAGCTCACTAGCTGGAAACACCATATATTTT. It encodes CASSLAGNTIYF.